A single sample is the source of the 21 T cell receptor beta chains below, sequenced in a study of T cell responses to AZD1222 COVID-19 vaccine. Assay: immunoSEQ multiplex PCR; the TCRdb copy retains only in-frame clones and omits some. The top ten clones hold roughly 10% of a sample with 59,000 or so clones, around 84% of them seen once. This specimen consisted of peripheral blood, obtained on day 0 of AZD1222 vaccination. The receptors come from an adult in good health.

CDR3 DNA sequence: TGTGCCAGCTCACCACAGGGACAGGGCCTTAATGAAAAACTGTTTTTT. This gives the protein CASSPQGQGLNEKLFF. V gene TRBV18 combines with J gene TRBJ1-4, with 9 bases matching TRBD1. The CDR3 contains 16 residues. Per the germline V gene, CDR1 is KGHSH and CDR2 is LQKENI. With 1 base clipped from V and 4 bases from J, the junction kept 4 bases outside the gene matches.

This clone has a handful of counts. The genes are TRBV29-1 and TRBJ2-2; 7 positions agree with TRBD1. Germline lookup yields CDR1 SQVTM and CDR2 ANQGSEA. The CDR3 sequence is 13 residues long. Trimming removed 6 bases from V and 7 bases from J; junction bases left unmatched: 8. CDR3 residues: CSVSVGGGGELFF. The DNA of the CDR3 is TGCAGCGTCTCCGTAGGGGGCGGCGGGGAGCTGTTTTTT.

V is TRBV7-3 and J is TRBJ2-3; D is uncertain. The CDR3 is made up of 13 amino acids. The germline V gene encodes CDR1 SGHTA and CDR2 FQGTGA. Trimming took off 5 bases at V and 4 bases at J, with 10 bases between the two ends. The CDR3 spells CASSLNSADTQYF. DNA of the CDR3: TGTGCCAGCAGCCTAAACAGCGCAGATACGCAGTATTTT.

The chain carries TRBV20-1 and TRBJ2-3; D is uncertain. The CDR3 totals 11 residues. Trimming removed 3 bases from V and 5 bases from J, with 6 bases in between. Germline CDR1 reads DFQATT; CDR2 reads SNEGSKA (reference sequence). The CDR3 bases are TGCAGTGCTAGGACGGGAGATACGCAGTATTTT. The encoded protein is CSARTGDTQYF.

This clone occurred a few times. CDR3 sequence (DNA): TGTGCCAGCAGTTTGACACCGAACACTGAAGCTTTCTTT. As protein: CASSLTPNTEAFF. V is TRBV6-5 and J is TRBJ1-1; no definite D call. CDR3 length: 13 residues. CDR1 MNHEY and CDR2 SVGAGI come from the germline V gene. V lost 4 bases and J lost 1, with 7 bases in between.

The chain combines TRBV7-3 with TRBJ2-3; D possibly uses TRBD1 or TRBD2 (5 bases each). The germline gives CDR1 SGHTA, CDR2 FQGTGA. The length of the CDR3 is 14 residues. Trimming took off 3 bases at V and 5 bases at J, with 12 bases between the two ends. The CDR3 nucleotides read TGTGCCAGCAGCTTGCGAGGGGCCGGAGATACGCAGTATTTT. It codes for CASSLRGAGDTQYF. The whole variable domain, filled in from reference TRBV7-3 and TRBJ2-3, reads GAGVSQTPSNKVTEKGKYVELRCDPISGHTALYWYRQSLGQGPEFLIYFQGTGAADDSGLPNDRFFAVRPEGSVSTLKIQRTERGDSAVYLCASSLRGAGDTQYFGPGTRLTVL.

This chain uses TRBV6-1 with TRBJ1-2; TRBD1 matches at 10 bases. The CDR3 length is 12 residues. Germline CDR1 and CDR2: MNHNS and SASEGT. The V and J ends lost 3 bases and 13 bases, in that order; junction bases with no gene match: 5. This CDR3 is CASSEWDRGGTF. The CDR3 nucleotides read TGTGCCAGCAGTGAGTGGGACAGGGGAGGCACCTTC.

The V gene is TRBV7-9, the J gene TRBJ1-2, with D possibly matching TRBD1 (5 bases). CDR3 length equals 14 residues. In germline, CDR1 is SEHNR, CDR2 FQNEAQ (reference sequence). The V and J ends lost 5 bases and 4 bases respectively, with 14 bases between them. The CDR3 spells CASSPGTAVYGYTF. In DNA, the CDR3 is TGTGCCAGCAGCCCAGGGACTGCTGTCTATGGCTACACCTTC.

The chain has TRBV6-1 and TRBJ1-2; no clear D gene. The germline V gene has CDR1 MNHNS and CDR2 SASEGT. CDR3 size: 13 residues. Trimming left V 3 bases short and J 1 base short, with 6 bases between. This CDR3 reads CASSDYNNYGYTF. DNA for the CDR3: TGTGCCAGCAGTGATTACAATAACTATGGCTACACCTTC.

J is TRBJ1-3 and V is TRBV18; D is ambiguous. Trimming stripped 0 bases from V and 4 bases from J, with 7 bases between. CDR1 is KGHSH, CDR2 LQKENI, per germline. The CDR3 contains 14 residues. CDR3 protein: CASSPPRVGNTIYF. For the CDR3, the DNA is TGTGCCAGCTCACCACCTAGGGTCGGAAACACCATATATTTT.

The CDR3 nucleotides read TGCGCCAGCAGCCAAGAAATACGGATCAATCAGCCCCAGCATTTT. Its protein is CASSQEIRINQPQHF. The chain recombines TRBV4-1 with TRBJ1-5; D unresolved. Germline values: CDR1 MGHRA, CDR2 YSYEKL. The CDR3 consists of 15 residues. Trimming removed 0 bases from V and 3 bases from J, with 9 bases in between.

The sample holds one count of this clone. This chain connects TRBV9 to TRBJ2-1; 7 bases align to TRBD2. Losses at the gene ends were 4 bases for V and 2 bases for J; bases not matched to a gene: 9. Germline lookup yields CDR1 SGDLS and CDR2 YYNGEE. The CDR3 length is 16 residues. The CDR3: CASSSRSGAAYNEQFF. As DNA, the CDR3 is TGTGCCAGCAGCTCTCGGAGCGGGGCGGCCTACAATGAGCAGTTCTTC.

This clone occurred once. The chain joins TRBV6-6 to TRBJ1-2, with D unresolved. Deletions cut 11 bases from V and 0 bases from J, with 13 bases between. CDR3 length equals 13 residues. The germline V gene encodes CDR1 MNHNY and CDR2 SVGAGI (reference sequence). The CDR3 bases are TGTGCCTCTAAGACTTTAGCTAACTATGGCTACACCTTC. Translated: CASKTLANYGYTF.

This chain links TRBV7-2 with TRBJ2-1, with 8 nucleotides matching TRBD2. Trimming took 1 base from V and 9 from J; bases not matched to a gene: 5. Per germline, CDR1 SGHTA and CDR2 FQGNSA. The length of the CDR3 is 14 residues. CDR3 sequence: CASSLVRGVSEQFF. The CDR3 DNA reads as TGTGCCAGCAGCTTAGTGCGGGGGGTCAGTGAGCAGTTCTTC.

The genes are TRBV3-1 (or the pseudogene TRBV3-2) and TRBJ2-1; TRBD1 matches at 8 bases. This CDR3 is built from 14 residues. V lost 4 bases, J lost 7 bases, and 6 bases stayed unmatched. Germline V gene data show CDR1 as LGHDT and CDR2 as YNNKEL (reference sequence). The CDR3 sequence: CASSPTGELNEQFF. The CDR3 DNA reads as TGTGCCAGCAGCCCGACAGGGGAGTTGAATGAGCAGTTCTTC.

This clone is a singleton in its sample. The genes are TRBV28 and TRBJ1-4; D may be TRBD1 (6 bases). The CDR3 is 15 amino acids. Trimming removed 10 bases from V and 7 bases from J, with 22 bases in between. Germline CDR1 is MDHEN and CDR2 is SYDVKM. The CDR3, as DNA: TGTGCCACCATTGCCGGGGGACCAGGGGTTGAAAAACTGTTTTTT. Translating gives CATIAGGPGVEKLFF.

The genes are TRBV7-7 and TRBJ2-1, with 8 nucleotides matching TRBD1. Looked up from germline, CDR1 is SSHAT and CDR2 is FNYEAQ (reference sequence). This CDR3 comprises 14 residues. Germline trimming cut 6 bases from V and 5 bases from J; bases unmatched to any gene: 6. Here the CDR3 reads CASSPGTGNNEQFF. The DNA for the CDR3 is TGTGCCAGCAGTCCCGGGACAGGAAACAATGAGCAGTTCTTC. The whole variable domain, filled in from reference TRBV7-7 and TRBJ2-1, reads GAGVSQSPRYKVTKRGQDVTLRCDPISSHATLYWYQQALGQGPEFLTYFNYEAQPDKSGLPSDRFSAERPEGSISTLTIQRTEQRDSAMYRCASSPGTGNNEQFFGPGTRLTVL.

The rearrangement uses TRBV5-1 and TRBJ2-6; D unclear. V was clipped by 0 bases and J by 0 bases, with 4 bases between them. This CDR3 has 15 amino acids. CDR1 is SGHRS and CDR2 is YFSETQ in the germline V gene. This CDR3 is CASSLVASGANVLTF. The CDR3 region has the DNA TGCGCCAGCAGCTTGGTCGCCTCTGGGGCCAACGTCCTGACTTTC.

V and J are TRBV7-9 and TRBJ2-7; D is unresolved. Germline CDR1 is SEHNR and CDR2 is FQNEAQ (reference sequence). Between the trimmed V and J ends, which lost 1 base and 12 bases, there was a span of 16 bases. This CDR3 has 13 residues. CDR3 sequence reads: CASSLVPSGPLYF. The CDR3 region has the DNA TGTGCCAGCAGCTTAGTCCCATCTGGGCCCCTGTACTTC.

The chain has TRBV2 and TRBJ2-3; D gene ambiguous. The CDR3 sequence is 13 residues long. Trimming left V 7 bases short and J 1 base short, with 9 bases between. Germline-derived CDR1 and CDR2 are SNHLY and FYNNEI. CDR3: CASMARGTDTQYF. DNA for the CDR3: TGTGCCAGCATGGCGAGAGGCACAGATACGCAGTATTTT.

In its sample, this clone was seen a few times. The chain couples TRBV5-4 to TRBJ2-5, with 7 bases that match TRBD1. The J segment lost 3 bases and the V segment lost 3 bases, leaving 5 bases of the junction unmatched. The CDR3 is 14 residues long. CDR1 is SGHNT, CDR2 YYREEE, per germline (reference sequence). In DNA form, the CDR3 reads TGTGCCAGCAGCTCCGGGACAGTTAAAGAGACCCAGTACTTC. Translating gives CASSSGTVKETQYF.